The next 32 T cell receptor beta chains were all read from a single sample in a study of blood T cell repertoires in COVID-19. Measured with immunoSEQ multiplex PCR; TCRdb has only the in-frame clones, and not every one. The data contain tens of thousands of clones, 86% of them singletons. The sequenced sample consisted of peripheral blood. The receptors shown here come from a human donor in a cohort sampled during active COVID-19.

Comment on this clone: The junction shows a germline mismatch at one end, possibly a read error. This rearrangement joins TRBV30 to TRBJ2-1, with TRBD2 identical over 13 bases. This CDR3 is built from 13 residues. Germline values: CDR1 GTSNPN, CDR2 SVGIG (reference sequence). CDR3 loop: CAWTGLAGEVWIF. The CDR3 DNA reads as TGTGCCTGGACCGGACTAGCGGGAGAAGTTTGGATCTTC.

In its sample, this clone was seen a few times. The chain's CDR3 is CASSFPAGAAERSSYNEQFF. Written as DNA, the CDR3 is TGTGCCAGCAGTTTCCCGGCGGGGGCTGCGGAAAGGTCCTCCTACAATGAGCAGTTCTTC. V usage is TRBV28 and J usage is TRBJ2-1, with a possible D match to TRBD2 (7 bases). Per germline, CDR1 MDHEN and CDR2 SYDVKM. Trimming took 3 bases from V and 0 from J, leaving 24 bases between them. The CDR3 is 20 residues long.

The chain couples TRBV9 to TRBJ2-1, with 8 positions matching TRBD2. The germline CDR1 and CDR2 sequences are SGDLS and YYNGEE. J lost 2 bases, V lost 5 bases, and 9 bases had no gene match. The CDR3 contains 16 residues. The CDR3 DNA sequence: TGTGCCAGCAGTGGTAGTGCGGGAGGAACCTACAATGAGCAGTTCTTC. Its protein is CASSGSAGGTYNEQFF.

The V gene is TRBV9, the J gene TRBJ2-7, with 7 bases lining up with TRBD2. V lost 0 bases and J lost 4; bases outside the gene matches: 10. The CDR3 runs 16 residues. In germline, CDR1 is SGDLS, CDR2 YYNGEE. The CDR3 sequence is CASSVGPGGSIYEQYF. The DNA for the CDR3 is TGTGCCAGCAGCGTAGGTCCCGGCGGGAGTATATACGAGCAGTACTTC.

The rearrangement joins TRBV10-1 to TRBJ2-1; D might be TRBD1 (5 bases). This CDR3 is built from 15 residues. The germline V and J ends were trimmed by 5 bases and 7 bases, with 18 bases remaining between them. CDR1 is WNHNN and CDR2 is SYGVQD in the germline V gene (reference sequence). The DNA for the CDR3 is TGCGCCAGCAGTTCCCAGGGTCAGGTTGGGAATGAGCAGTTCTTC. It is translated as CASSSQGQVGNEQFF.

The J gene is TRBJ1-6, the V gene TRBV28; the D gene is possibly TRBD1 (6 bases). The length of the CDR3 is 16 residues. V lost 6 bases to trimming and J lost 10 bases, with 22 bases between them. CDR1 is MDHEN and CDR2 is SYDVKM in the germline V gene. The CDR3 DNA sequence: TGTGCCAGCAGCCAACTCCCTCCCCAGGGGAAATCACCCCTCCACTTT. This codes for CASSQLPPQGKSPLHF.

The V gene is TRBV19, the J gene TRBJ2-3; D ambiguous. The CDR3 sequence is 15 residues long. Trimming removed 1 base from V and 4 bases from J, with 12 bases in between. Germline V CDR1 and CDR2: LNHDA, SQIVND (reference sequence). DNA for the CDR3: TGTGCCAGTAGTATAGGGCTAGAAATCGCAGATACGCAGTATTTT. Translated, it gives CASSIGLEIADTQYF.

The V call is TRBV13, the J call TRBJ1-5; 7 bases are shared with TRBD1. The CDR3 has 16 residues. Trimming cost V 5 bases and J 1 base; bases outside gene matches: 8. Germline-derived CDR1 and CDR2 are PRHDT and FYEKMQ (reference sequence). The CDR3 nucleotides are TGTGCCAGCAGCCCAATGGACAGGTTGAGCAATCAGCCCCAGCATTTT. This encodes CASSPMDRLSNQPQHF. The full variable domain, its missing parts supplied by reference TRBV13 and TRBJ1-5, is AAGVIQSPRHLIKEKRETATLKCYPIPRHDTVYWYQQGPGQDPQFLISFYEKMQSDKGSIPDRFSAQQFSDYHSELNMSSLELGDSALYFCASSPMDRLSNQPQHFGDGTRLSIL.

This clone was recorded only once. The rearrangement uses TRBV30 and TRBJ2-1, with 12 bases lining up with TRBD1. V lost 0 bases to trimming and J lost 12 bases; unmatched junction nucleotides: 6. This CDR3 is 14 amino acids long. The germline V gene has CDR1 GTSNPN and CDR2 SVGIG (reference sequence). The CDR3 region has the DNA TGTGCCTGGAGTGTACCGGGACAGGGGGCGTCGCAGTTCTTC. It encodes CAWSVPGQGASQFF.

The CDR3 coding sequence is TGTGCCTGGGGCATGCTCACGGCAGATACGCAGTATTTT. Its translation is CAWGMLTADTQYF. This chain connects TRBV30 to TRBJ2-3; no reliable D call. The CDR3 runs 13 residues. Trimming stripped 5 bases from V and 4 bases from J, with 13 bases between. Germline V gives CDR1 GTSNPN, CDR2 SVGIG (reference sequence).

The chain employs TRBV28 and TRBJ1-1; 8 bases fit TRBD1. Germline lookup yields CDR1 MDHEN and CDR2 SYDVKM. J gave up 5 bases and V 8 bases, and 4 bases lay outside the gene matches. The CDR3 is made up of 12 amino acids. The CDR3 reads CASGQGRTEAFF. CDR3 DNA: TGTGCCAGCGGACAGGGTCGGACTGAAGCTTTCTTT. The whole variable domain, filled in from reference TRBV28 and TRBJ1-1, reads DVKVTQSSRYLVKRTGEKVFLECVQDMDHENMFWYRQDPGLGLRLIYFSYDVKMKEKGDIPEGYSVSREKKERFSLILESASTNQTSMYLCASGQGRTEAFFGQGTRLTVV.

The V call is TRBV25-1, the J call TRBJ2-1; 7 bases match TRBD1. With V trimmed by 1 base and J by 6 bases, 3 bases remained unmatched. The germline gives CDR1 MGHDK, CDR2 SYGVNS. There are 14 residues in the CDR3. The chain's CDR3 is CASSELGTVNEQFF. CDR3 sequence (DNA): TGTGCCAGCAGTGAATTGGGGACAGTCAATGAGCAGTTCTTC.

The genes are TRBV15 and TRBJ1-2; D possibly corresponds to TRBD1 (5 bases). V shed 4 bases and J shed 7 bases, with 19 bases lying between them. CDR1 is LNHNV and CDR2 is YYDKDF in the germline V gene (reference sequence). The CDR3 runs to 15 residues. The CDR3 bases are TGTGCCACCAGCACCTCTTCCGGGGGGTTGAGTGGCTACACCTTC. The encoded protein is CATSTSSGGLSGYTF.

CDR3: CASARRTGSTDTQYF. The DNA for the CDR3 is TGTGCCAGTGCCAGAAGGACAGGGAGCACAGATACGCAGTATTTT. The chain has TRBV27 and TRBJ2-3, with TRBD1 identical over 8 bases. CDR1 is MNHEY, CDR2 SMNVEV, per germline (reference sequence). The CDR3 totals 15 residues. Losses at the gene ends were 9 bases for V and 0 bases for J; bases not matched to a gene: 8.

The CDR3 sequence is CASRRGGQGRETQYF. CDR3 bases: TGTGCCAGCAGGAGGGGGGGACAGGGAAGGGAGACCCAGTACTTC. The gene calls are TRBV2 and TRBJ2-5; TRBD1 matches at 9 bases. The CDR3 loop spans 15 amino acids. Trimming took 6 bases from V and 5 from J; bases not matched to a gene: 10. The V gene's germline CDR1 is SNHLY and CDR2 FYNNEI.

V usage is TRBV13 and J usage is TRBJ1-6; TRBD1 aligns across 7 bases. This CDR3 has 15 amino acids. Trimming cost V 5 bases and J 5 bases; bases outside gene matches: 6. Per the germline V gene, CDR1 is PRHDT and CDR2 is FYEKMQ (reference sequence). CDR3 residues: CASSPPDRDNSPLHF. Here the CDR3 DNA reads TGTGCCAGCAGCCCTCCAGACAGGGATAATTCACCCCTCCACTTT.

This clone has a single count. The chain combines TRBV2 with TRBJ1-2; unclear D gene. Per germline, CDR1 SNHLY and CDR2 FYNNEI. The CDR3 is made up of 13 amino acids. Trimming removed 1 base from V and 7 bases from J, with 10 bases in between. CDR3 in DNA: TGTGCCAGCAGTGAAGACTTGCGGGGTGGCTACACCTTC. This translates into CASSEDLRGGYTF.

This chain uses TRBV12-3 or TRBV12-4 with TRBJ1-1; 7 bases match TRBD1. V was clipped by 10 bases and J by 8 bases; unmatched bases: 10. The CDR3 covers 12 residues. The CDR3 is CATSGGTEEAFF. The CDR3 DNA reads as TGTGCCACCTCAGGTGGGACAGAAGAAGCTTTCTTT.

This sequence joins TRBV5-1 and TRBJ1-5; weak D call: TRBD1 (6 bases). The CDR3 has 15 residues. Germline lookup yields CDR1 SGHRS and CDR2 YFSETQ. The germline V and J ends were trimmed by 5 bases and 4 bases, with 16 bases remaining between them. The chain's CDR3 is CASSFGGGSNQPQHF. CDR3 coding DNA: TGCGCCAGCAGTTTTGGCGGGGGCTCAAATCAGCCCCAGCATTTT.

This chain links TRBV10-3 with TRBJ2-1; 7 nucleotides match TRBD1. Germline lookup yields CDR1 ENHRY and CDR2 SYGVKD. The CDR3 length is 15 residues. V was pared by 4 bases and J by 6 bases, with 9 bases of the junction left unmatched. This CDR3 reads CAISAQGLPLNEQFF. The CDR3 nucleotides are TGTGCCATCAGTGCACAGGGGCTTCCCCTCAATGAGCAGTTCTTC.

This chain uses TRBV5-4 with TRBJ1-1; D is unclear. V lost 4 bases, J lost 0 bases, and 13 bases lay in between. Germline V CDR1 and CDR2: SGHNT, YYREEE (reference sequence). The CDR3 consists of 15 residues. The CDR3 coding sequence is TGTGCCAGCAGCCCAGTACAGCTTCTGAACACTGAAGCTTTCTTT. Protein sequence: CASSPVQLLNTEAFF.

This chain joins TRBV4-1 and TRBJ2-3; D remains ambiguous. The CDR3 covers 17 residues. Germline V CDR1 and CDR2: MGHRA, YSYEKL. Trimming removed 1 base from V and 0 bases from J, with 14 bases in between. The CDR3: CASSQAGRSLSTDTQYF. In DNA form, the CDR3 reads TGCGCCAGCAGCCAAGCGGGTAGGAGCCTAAGCACAGATACGCAGTATTTT.

The CDR3 sequence is CASSPGTGGRYTEAFF. The CDR3 bases are TGTGCCAGCAGCCCCGGGACAGGGGGCCGGTACACTGAAGCTTTCTTT. V usage is TRBV2 and J usage is TRBJ1-1; 12 nucleotides line up with TRBD1. The CDR3 covers 16 residues. V was pared by 6 bases and J by 3 bases, with 8 bases of the junction left unmatched. CDR1 SNHLY and CDR2 FYNNEI come from the germline V gene.

CDR3 amino acids: CASSLWGEGAGELFF. The CDR3 nucleotides read TGTGCCAGCAGTTTGTGGGGTGAGGGAGCCGGGGAGCTGTTTTTT. V usage is TRBV28 and J usage is TRBJ2-2; possibly TRBD2 for D (5 bases). Per germline, CDR1 MDHEN and CDR2 SYDVKM. This CDR3 is built from 15 residues. Trimming stripped 3 bases from V and 6 bases from J, with 14 bases between.

J is TRBJ2-1 and V is TRBV23-1; 16 nucleotides align to TRBD2. TRBV23-1 qualifies as an ORF whose function is uncertain. V trimming: 3 bases; J trimming: 7 bases; junction bases outside the gene matches: 12. The CDR3 is 19 amino acids. The CDR3 protein is CASSHSGLAGGSGENEQFF. The DNA of the CDR3 is TGCGCCAGCAGTCATTCGGGACTAGCGGGAGGGTCAGGAGAAAATGAGCAGTTCTTC.

The chain carries TRBV28 and TRBJ2-3, with 9 bases lining up with TRBD1. With V trimmed by 4 bases and J by 4 bases, 3 bases remained unmatched. From germline, CDR1 is MDHEN and CDR2 SYDVKM. The CDR3 length is 14 residues. The CDR3 sequence is CASSSDRGSDTQYF. The DNA of the CDR3 is TGTGCCAGCAGTTCGGACAGGGGATCAGATACGCAGTATTTT.

The V and J genes are TRBV5-1 and TRBJ2-1; 12 bases are shared with TRBD2. The CDR3 is made up of 17 amino acids. Trimming took 4 bases from V and 9 from J; bases not matched to a gene: 14. Germline V gene lookup returns CDR1 SGHRS and CDR2 YFSETQ. The CDR3 is CASSGAGSSGRGGEQFF. CDR3 coding DNA: TGCGCCAGCAGCGGCGCCGGATCTAGCGGGAGGGGCGGTGAGCAGTTCTTC.

The chain employs TRBV19 and TRBJ2-5, with 7 bases matching TRBD2. Germline CDR1 is LNHDA and CDR2 is SQIVND (reference sequence). The CDR3 has 14 residues. V was pared by 6 bases and J by 5 bases, with 9 bases of the junction left unmatched. The CDR3 DNA is TGTGCCAGTAGCTTATGGGGGAGGGCCGAGACCCAGTACTTC. Protein: CASSLWGRAETQYF.

V is TRBV4-1 and J is TRBJ2-3, with 7 bases fitting TRBD2. V shed 3 bases and J 4 bases; nucleotides not matched to a gene: 7. The CDR3 totals 15 residues. Germline CDR1 reads MGHRA; CDR2 reads YSYEKL. The CDR3 region is CASSQLGGSADTQYF. Here the CDR3 DNA reads TGCGCCAGCAGCCAGTTGGGCGGGAGCGCAGATACGCAGTATTTT.

The V call is TRBV24-1, the J call TRBJ2-2, with D possibly being TRBD2 (6 bases). Germline-derived CDR1 and CDR2 are KGHDR and SFDVKD. The CDR3 has 17 residues. V was shortened by 3 bases and J by 6 bases, with 19 bases between the two germline ends. CDR3 sequence reads: CATSDLPGLRTPGELFF. CDR3 bases: TGTGCCACCAGTGATCTTCCGGGACTCCGAACACCCGGGGAGCTGTTTTTT.

The chain carries TRBV7-8 and TRBJ2-7, with 11 bases lining up with TRBD2. The CDR3 is 17 residues long. Germline V gives CDR1 SGHVS, CDR2 FQNEAQ. The J segment lost 2 bases and the V segment lost 1 base, leaving 7 bases of the junction unmatched. The chain's CDR3 is CASSLGISGRVTYEQYF. DNA for the CDR3: TGTGCCAGCAGCTTAGGAATTAGCGGGAGGGTCACCTACGAGCAGTACTTC.

The gene calls are TRBV18 and TRBJ1-5, with a possible D match to TRBD1 (5 bases). Trimming stripped 4 bases from V and 4 bases from J, with 17 bases between. The CDR3 is made up of 16 amino acids. Germline CDR1 is KGHSH and CDR2 is LQKENI. This chain's CDR3 is CASSLQGGMSNQPQHF. The DNA for the CDR3 is TGTGCCAGCTCACTTCAGGGAGGGATGAGTAATCAGCCCCAGCATTTT.